The following is a T cell receptor (beta chain) sequence with its context. Its antigen is not known. This record belongs to a study of T cells expressing NK-cell markers. Background on the study: Sequenced donors, eight in total, included seven who were HCMV-seropositive and one who was seronegative.

This CDR3 spans 14 amino acids. TCRdb derives one entry per CDR3 protein from the 5' RACE reads, leaving out DNA. This listing includes 150,000 to 200,000 distinct CDR3 sequences. Study-level findings and limits: A few donors' CD3+CD56-NKG2C+ cells were dominated by the same clonotypes.

V gene TRBV12-3 or TRBV12-4 combines with J gene TRBJ2-1; there is no DNA to check the TCRdb D call of TRBD2. Sequencing was carried out using blood T cells: a sorted CD56 or NKG2C T cell subset, CD4+ or CD8+ T cells, or bulk PBMC T cells (not recorded which). The clonotype was recovered from a woman between 18 and 69 years old in good health. The CDR3 sequence is CASSSPRLGVEQFF.